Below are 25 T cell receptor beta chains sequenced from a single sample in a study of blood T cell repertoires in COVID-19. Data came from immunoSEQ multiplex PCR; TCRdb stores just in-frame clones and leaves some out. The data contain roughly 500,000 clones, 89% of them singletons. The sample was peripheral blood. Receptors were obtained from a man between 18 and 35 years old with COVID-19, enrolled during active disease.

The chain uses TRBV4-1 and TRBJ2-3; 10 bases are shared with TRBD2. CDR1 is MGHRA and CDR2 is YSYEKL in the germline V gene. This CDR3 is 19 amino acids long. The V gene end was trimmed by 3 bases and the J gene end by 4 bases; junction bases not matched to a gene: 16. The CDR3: CASSQDDLAGAGYADTQYF. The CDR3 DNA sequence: TGCGCCAGCAGCCAGGACGATCTAGCGGGAGCGGGTTATGCAGATACGCAGTATTTT.

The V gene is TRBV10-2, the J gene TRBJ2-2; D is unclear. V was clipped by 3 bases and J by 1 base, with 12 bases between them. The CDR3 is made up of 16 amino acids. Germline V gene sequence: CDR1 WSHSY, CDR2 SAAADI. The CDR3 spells CASSDVRAGNTGELFF. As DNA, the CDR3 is TGCGCCAGCAGTGATGTGCGAGCCGGGAACACCGGGGAGCTGTTTTTT.

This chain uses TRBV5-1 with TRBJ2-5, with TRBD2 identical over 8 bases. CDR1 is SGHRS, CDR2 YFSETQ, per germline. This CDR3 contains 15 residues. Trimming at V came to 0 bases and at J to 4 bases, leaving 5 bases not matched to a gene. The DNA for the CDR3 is TGCGCCAGCAGCTTGGGGGGGACTAGTCGAGAGACCCAGTACTTC. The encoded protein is CASSLGGTSRETQYF.

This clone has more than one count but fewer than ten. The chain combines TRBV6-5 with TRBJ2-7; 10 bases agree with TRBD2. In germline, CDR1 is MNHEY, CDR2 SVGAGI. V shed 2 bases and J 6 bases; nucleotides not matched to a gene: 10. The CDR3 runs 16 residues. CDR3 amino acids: CASSYRTSGAGGEQYF. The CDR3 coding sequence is TGTGCCAGCAGTTACAGGACTAGCGGAGCGGGAGGCGAGCAGTACTTC.

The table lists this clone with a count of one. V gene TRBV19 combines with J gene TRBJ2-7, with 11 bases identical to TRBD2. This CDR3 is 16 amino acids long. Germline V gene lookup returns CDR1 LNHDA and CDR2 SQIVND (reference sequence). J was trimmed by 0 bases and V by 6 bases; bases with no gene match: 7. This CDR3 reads CASRKTTSGSSYEQYF. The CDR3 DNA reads TGTGCCAGTAGGAAAACAACTAGCGGGAGCTCCTACGAGCAGTACTTC.

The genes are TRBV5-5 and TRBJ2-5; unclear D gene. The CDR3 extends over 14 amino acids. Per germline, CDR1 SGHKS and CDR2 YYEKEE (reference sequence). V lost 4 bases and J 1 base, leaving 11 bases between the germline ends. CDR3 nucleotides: TGTGCCAGCAGCCCAGACACATTCCAAGAGACCCAGTACTTC. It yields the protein CASSPDTFQETQYF.

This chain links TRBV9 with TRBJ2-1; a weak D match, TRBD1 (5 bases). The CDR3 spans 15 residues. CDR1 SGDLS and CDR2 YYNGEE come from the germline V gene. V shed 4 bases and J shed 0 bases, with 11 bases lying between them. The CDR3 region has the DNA TGTGCCAGCAGCACGACAGACAACTCCTACAATGAGCAGTTCTTC. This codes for CASSTTDNSYNEQFF.

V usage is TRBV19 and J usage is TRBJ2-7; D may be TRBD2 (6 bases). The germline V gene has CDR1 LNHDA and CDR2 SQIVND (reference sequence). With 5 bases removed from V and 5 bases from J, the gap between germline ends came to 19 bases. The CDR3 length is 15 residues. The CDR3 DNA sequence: TGTGCCAGTAGTCTAGGACTATGGTATTTTGACGAGCAGTACTTC. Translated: CASSLGLWYFDEQYF.

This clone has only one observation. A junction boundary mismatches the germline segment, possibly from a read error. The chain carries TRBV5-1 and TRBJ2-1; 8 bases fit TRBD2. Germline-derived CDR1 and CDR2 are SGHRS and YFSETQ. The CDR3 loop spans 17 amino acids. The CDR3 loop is CARSLGAGGPVGNEQFF. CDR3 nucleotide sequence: TGCGCCCGCAGCTTGGGGGCGGGGGGCCCGGTGGGCAATGAGCAGTTCTTC.

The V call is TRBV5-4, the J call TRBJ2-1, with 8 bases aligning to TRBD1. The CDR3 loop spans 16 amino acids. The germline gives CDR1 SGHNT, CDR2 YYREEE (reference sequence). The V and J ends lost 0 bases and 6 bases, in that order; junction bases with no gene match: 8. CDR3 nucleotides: TGTGCCAGCAGCTTGGCCGCCAGGGGGCTCGGCAATGAGCAGTTCTTC. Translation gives CASSLAARGLGNEQFF.

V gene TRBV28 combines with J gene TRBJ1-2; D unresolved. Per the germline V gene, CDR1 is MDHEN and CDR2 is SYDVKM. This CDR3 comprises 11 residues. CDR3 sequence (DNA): TGTGCTGTTCCGGTCGACTATGGCTACACCTTC. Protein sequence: CAVPVDYGYTF.

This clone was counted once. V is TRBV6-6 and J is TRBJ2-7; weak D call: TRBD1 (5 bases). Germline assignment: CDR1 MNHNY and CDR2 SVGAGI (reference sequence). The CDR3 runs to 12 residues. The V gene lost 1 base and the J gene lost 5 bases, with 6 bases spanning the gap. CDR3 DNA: TGTGCCAGCAGTTACTTGGGGCACGAGCAGTACTTC. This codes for CASSYLGHEQYF.

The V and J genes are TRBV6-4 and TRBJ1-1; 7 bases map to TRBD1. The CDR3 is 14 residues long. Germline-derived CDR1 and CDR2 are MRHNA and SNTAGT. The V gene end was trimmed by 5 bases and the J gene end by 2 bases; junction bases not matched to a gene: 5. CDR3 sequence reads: CASSLDRANTEAFF. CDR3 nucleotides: TGTGCCAGCAGTCTTGACAGGGCCAACACTGAAGCTTTCTTT.

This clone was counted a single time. The CDR3 sequence: CASSPSPSGGYNEQFF. CDR3 DNA: TGTGCCAGCAGCCCCAGCCCCAGCGGGGGCTACAATGAGCAGTTCTTC. The genes are TRBV13 and TRBJ2-1, with 8 positions matching TRBD2. The CDR3 is 16 amino acids. The V and J ends lost 5 bases and 3 bases, in that order; junction bases with no gene match: 9. Germline lookup yields CDR1 PRHDT and CDR2 FYEKMQ (reference sequence).

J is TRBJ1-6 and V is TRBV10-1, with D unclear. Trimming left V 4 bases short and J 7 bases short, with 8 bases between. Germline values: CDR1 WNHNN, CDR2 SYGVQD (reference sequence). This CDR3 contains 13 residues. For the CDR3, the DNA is TGCGCCAGCAGTGCGGAGACCAATTCACCCCTCCACTTT. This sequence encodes CASSAETNSPLHF.

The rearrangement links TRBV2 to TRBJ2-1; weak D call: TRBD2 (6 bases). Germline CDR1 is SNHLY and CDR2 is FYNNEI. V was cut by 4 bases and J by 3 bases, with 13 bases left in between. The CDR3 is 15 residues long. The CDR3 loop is CASSGYGGYYNEQFF. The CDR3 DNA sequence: TGTGCCAGCAGTGGATACGGGGGTTACTACAATGAGCAGTTCTTC.

This CDR3 is CASSQPKTGIYGYTF. CDR3 bases: TGTGCCAGCAGCCAACCAAAAACGGGGATCTATGGCTACACCTTC. This chain connects TRBV3-1 (or the pseudogene TRBV3-2) to TRBJ1-2, with D uncertain. Germline CDR1 LGHDT, CDR2 YNNKEL (reference sequence). The CDR3 has 15 residues. V was shortened by 2 bases and J by 4 bases, with 14 bases between the two germline ends.

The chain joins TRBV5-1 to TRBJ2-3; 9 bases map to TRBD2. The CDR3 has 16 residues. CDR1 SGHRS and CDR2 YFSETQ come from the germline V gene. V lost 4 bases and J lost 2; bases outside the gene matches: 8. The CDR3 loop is CASSPTTSGYTDTQYF. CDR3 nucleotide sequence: TGCGCCAGCAGCCCGACGACTAGCGGCTACACAGATACGCAGTATTTT.

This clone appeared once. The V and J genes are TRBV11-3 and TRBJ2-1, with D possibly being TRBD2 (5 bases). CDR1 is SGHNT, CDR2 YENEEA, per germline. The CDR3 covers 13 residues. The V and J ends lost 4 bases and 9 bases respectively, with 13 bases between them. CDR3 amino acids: CASSSKLGGEQFF. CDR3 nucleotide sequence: TGTGCCAGCAGCTCCAAACTAGGCGGTGAGCAGTTCTTC.

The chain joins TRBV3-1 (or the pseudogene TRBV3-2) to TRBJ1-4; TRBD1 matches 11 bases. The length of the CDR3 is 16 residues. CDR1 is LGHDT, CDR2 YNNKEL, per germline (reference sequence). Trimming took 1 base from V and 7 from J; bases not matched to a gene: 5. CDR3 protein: CASSQVGGQGGEKLFF. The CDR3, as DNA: TGTGCCAGCAGCCAAGTGGGGGGACAGGGGGGTGAAAAACTGTTTTTT.

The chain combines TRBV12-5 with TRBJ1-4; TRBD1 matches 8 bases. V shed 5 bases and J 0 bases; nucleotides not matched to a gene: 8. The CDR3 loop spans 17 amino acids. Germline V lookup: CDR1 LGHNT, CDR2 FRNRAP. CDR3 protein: CASGEDRGAPTNEKLFF. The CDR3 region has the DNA TGTGCTAGTGGTGAAGACAGGGGCGCTCCAACTAATGAAAAACTGTTTTTT.

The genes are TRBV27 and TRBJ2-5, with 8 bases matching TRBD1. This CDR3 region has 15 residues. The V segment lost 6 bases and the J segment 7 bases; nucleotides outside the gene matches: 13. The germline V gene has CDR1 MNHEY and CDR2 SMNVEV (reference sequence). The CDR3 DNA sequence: TGTGCCAGCAGGGAGACAGGGGCCAGATTTGGGACCCAGTACTTC. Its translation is CASRETGARFGTQYF.

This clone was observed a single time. The CDR3 loop reads CASSQEASGRGYNEQFF. CDR3 in DNA: TGTGCCAGCAGCCAAGAGGCTAGCGGGAGGGGGTACAATGAGCAGTTCTTC. V and J are TRBV3-1 (or the pseudogene TRBV3-2) and TRBJ2-1; 12 bases agree with TRBD2. Germline-derived CDR1 and CDR2 are LGHDT and YNNKEL (reference sequence). V was clipped by 0 bases and J by 4 bases; unmatched bases: 4. This CDR3 comprises 17 residues.

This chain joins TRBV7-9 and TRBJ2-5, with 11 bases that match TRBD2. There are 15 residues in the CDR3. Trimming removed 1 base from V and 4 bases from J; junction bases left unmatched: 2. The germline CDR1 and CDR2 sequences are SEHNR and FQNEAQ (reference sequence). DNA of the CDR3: TGTGCCAGCAGCTTAGACGGGACTAGCGGAGAGACCCAGTACTTC. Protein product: CASSLDGTSGETQYF.

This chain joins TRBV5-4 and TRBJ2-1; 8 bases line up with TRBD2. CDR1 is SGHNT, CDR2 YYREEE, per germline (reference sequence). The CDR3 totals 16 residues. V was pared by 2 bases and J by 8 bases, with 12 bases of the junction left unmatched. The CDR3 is CASSFITGGQLDEQFF. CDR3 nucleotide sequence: TGTGCCAGCAGCTTTATTACGGGGGGGCAATTGGATGAGCAGTTCTTC. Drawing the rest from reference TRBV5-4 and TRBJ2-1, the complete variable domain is ETGVTQSPTHLIKTRGQQVTLRCSSQSGHNTVSWYQQALGQGPQFIFQYYREEENGRGNFPPRFSGLQFPNYSSELNVNALELDDSALYLCASSFITGGQLDEQFFGPGTRLTVL.